This TCR beta chain is from a study of cytomegalovirus exposure and HLA in healthy donors. On this clone itself: No antigen is known for it.

With 5 bases removed from V and 8 bases from J, the gap between germline ends came to 12 bases. The CDR3 consists of 11 residues. Germline CDR1 and CDR2: GTSNPN and SVGIG (reference sequence). Assay used: immunoSEQ multiplex PCR; TCRdb lists only in-frame clones, some missing. The sample holds tens of thousands of clones, 93% seen once. Notes on the study in general: In the roughly 120 validation repertoires, 85% to 95% of cluster scores exceeded 0, per a later analysis. Three chains tied to CMV proved CMV antigen-specific in vitro. According to reports, the classifier identified cytomegalovirus status with high specificity and sensitivity.

The rearrangement links TRBV30 to TRBJ1-1, with unresolved D. This sequence was found in a young woman in good health and CMV-seronegative. The source material was PBMCs. For the CDR3, the DNA is TGTGCCTGGTTAGTCGCCGCGGAAGCTTTCTTT. This sequence encodes CAWLVAAEAFF.